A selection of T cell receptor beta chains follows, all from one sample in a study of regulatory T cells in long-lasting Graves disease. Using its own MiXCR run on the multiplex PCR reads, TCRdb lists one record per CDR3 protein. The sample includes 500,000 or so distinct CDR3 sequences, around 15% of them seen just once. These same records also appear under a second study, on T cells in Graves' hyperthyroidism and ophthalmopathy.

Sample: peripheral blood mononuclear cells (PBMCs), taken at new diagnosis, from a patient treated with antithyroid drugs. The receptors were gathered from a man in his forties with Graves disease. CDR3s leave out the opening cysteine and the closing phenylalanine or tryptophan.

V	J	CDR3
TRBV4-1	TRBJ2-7	ASSQPGQGRLVGRADHYEQY
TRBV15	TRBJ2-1	ATSREASGSQYNEQF
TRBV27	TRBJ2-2	ASSDSGGVVKLF
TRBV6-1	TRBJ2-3	ASSENPTDTQY
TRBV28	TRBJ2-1	ASSSTSAKQF
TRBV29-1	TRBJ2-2	SVGGGATTNTGELF
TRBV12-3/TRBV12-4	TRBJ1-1	ASLSYKQGANTEAF
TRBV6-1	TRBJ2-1	ASSGAGTYNEQF
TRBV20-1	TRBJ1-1	SASWLRNTEAF
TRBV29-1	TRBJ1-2	SARTESSNYGYT
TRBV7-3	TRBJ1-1	ASSHPHTEAF
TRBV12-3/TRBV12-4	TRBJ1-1	ASRLTGMNTEAF
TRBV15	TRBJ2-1	ATSRRQLSSYNEQF
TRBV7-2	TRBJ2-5	ASSPRTSGMETQY
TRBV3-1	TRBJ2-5	ASSRGGRPWETQY
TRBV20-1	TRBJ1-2	SVEFRTDGYT
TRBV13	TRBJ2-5	ASSAGTDQETQY
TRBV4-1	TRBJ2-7	ASSRLGTSSYEQY
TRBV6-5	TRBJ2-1	ASSYSLGEQF
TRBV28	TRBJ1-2	ASTIQGARGYT
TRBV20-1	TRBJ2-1	SARSSGISHEQF
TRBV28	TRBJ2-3	ASSLVGPDTQY
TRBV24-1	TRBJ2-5	ATSNPGGETQY
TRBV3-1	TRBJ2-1	ASSQLAGEGSEQF
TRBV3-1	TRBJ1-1	ASSPVLSTGMNTEAF
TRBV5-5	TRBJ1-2	ASSLADNYGYT
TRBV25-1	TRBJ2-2	ASSDQAPRAGELF